Included here is one TCR beta chain sequence, with context. The data belong to a study of blood T cell repertoires in COVID-19. Study as a whole: Whether acute or convalescent, the COVID-19 samples came from the United States, Italy and Spain.

Original methodology: Nucleated cell counts were estimated from reference gene primer amplification. Profiled with immunoSEQ multiplex PCR; TCRdb holds only in-frame clones, not every one. V and J calls and clone size come straight from that table; D and trimming were deduced from the DNA. The table records about 400,000 clones, roughly 89% of them present only once. The recovered donors of Cohort 3 showed two negative PCRs, clearance, or symptom resolution. The CDR3 is 12 residues long. Per germline, CDR1 SNHLY and CDR2 FYNNEI. V lost 8 bases to trimming and J lost 6 bases, with 14 bases between them.

The sequence was collected from a woman aged 50 to 60 who had recovered from COVID-19. The sample comprised PBMCs or T cells enriched from blood (not recorded which). V gene TRBV2 combines with J gene TRBJ2-7; D is unclear. This CDR3 reads CASLGYEPEQYF. The CDR3, as DNA: TGTGCCAGCCTCGGGTATGAGCCCGAGCAGTACTTC.